The 31 T cell receptor beta chains below come from one sample, sequenced in a study of T-cell reconstitution after alpha-beta-depleted transplantation in children (dated by TCRdb to the mid-2010s). Interpreted using the paper, the treatment or condition label stands for: allogeneic hematopoietic cell transplantation with graft depleted of TCRalphabeta T cells and CD19 B cells. Preparation of the library involved PCR. TCRdb shows the sequencer as Illumina HiSeq 2500. Molecular barcoding was employed in the preparation of TCR libraries, with unique molecular identifiers being used to normalize TCRbeta repertoire quantification. TCRdb reran the public reads through fastp at Q25 and MiXCR, keeping productive beta chains. Rows matching on CDR3 protein sequence are summarized as one entry with the most common DNA and genes. The sample data list around 240,000 distinct CDR3 sequences, and approximately 8.9% of these were observed just once. The top ten hold 5% to 8% of the sample.

Sample: PBMCs, mostly from graft donor cells, taken 180 days after TCRalphabeta/CD19-depleted stem cell transplant. These receptors were collected from a male patient between 10 and 17 years old who had a stem cell transplant for acute lymphoblastic leukemia, so the T cells may come from the graft donor.

The gene calls are TRBV7-2 and TRBJ2-2; a weak D match, TRBD2 (6 bases). The V and J ends lost 2 bases and 0 bases respectively, with 10 bases between them. CDR1 and CDR2 (germline): SGHTA, FQGNSA. The CDR3 has 16 residues. The CDR3 coding sequence is TGTGCCAGCAGCTTAATCCGGGGGTCGAACACCGGGGAGCTGTTTTTT. Translated, it gives CASSLIRGSNTGELFF. Based on the CDR3 plus reference TRBV7-2 and TRBJ2-2, the full variable domain is GAGVSQSPSNKVTEKGKDVELRCDPISGHTALYWYRQSLGQGLEFLIYFQGNSAPDKSGLPSDRFSAERTGGSVSTLTIQRTQQEDSAVYLCASSLIRGSNTGELFFGEGSRLTVL.

The J gene is TRBJ1-5, the V gene TRBV7-3, with D perhaps TRBD1 (6 bases). V was cut by 5 bases and J by 5 bases, with 13 bases left in between. Looked up from germline, CDR1 is SGHTA and CDR2 is FQGTGA. The CDR3 spans 14 residues. The chain's CDR3 is CASSETGRDQPQHF. The DNA for the CDR3 is TGTGCCAGCAGCGAGACAGGTAGGGATCAGCCCCAGCATTTT. The variable domain in full, with the rest retrieved from reference TRBV7-3 and TRBJ1-5, is GAGVSQTPSNKVTEKGKYVELRCDPISGHTALYWYRQSLGQGPEFLIYFQGTGAADDSGLPNDRFFAVRPEGSVSTLKIQRTERGDSAVYLCASSETGRDQPQHFGDGTRLSIL.

This clonotype was counted many times. The rearrangement uses TRBV6-2 or TRBV6-3 and TRBJ1-5, with D possibly TRBD1 on 5 matching bases. Germline CDR1 and CDR2: MNHEY and SVGEGT. Trimming shortened V by 4 bases and J by 4 bases, and 11 bases separated the two germline ends. This CDR3 contains 14 residues. CDR3 sequence: CASSFGTRNQPQHF. DNA for the CDR3: TGTGCCAGCAGTTTCGGGACGAGAAATCAGCCCCAGCATTTT.

This clonotype was observed at least ten times. The chain uses TRBV21-1 and TRBJ2-3. TRBV21-1 is deemed a pseudogene. The CDR3 contains 16 residues. The CDR3 loop is CASSKAASRCTDTQYF. The CDR3 bases are TGTGCCAGCAGCAAAGCAGCTAGCCGTTGCACAGATACGCAGTATTTT.

This clonotype occurred many times. The chain has TRBV6-2 or TRBV6-3 and TRBJ1-2; a weak D match, TRBD1 (5 bases). The CDR3 loop spans 22 amino acids. Trimming pared 0 bases from V and 1 base from J, leaving 30 bases between. Per the germline V gene, CDR1 is MNHEY and CDR2 is SVGEGT. The CDR3 sequence: CASSYSPVWWAGQTDYNYGYTF. The DNA of the CDR3 is TGTGCCAGCAGTTACTCGCCTGTTTGGTGGGCAGGGCAAACCGATTATAACTATGGCTACACCTTC.

At least ten counts were recorded for this clonotype. The chain combines TRBV3-1 with TRBJ2-7; TRBD2 aligns across 8 bases. CDR1 is LGHDT, CDR2 YNNKEL, per germline (reference sequence). The CDR3 has 14 amino acids. V trimming: 5 bases; J trimming: 0 bases; junction bases outside the gene matches: 3. The CDR3 region is CASSFGGASYEQYF. For the CDR3, the DNA is TGTGCCAGCAGCTTCGGGGGGGCCTCCTACGAGCAGTACTTC.

DNA for the CDR3: TGTGCTAGTGGCCCCAACAGGGATTCACCCCTCCACTTT. Encoded protein: CASGPNRDSPLHF. The V and J genes are TRBV12-5 and TRBJ1-6; a weak D match, TRBD1 (6 bases). The CDR3 runs to 13 residues. V lost 6 bases and J lost 8, with 11 bases in between. Germline V gives CDR1 LGHNT, CDR2 FRNRAP.

This clonotype occurred many times. V and J are TRBV7-2 and TRBJ1-5; D is ambiguous. Germline values: CDR1 SGHTA, CDR2 FQGNSA. This CDR3 contains 13 residues. The germline V and J ends were trimmed by 4 bases and 5 bases, with 9 bases remaining between them. For the CDR3, the DNA is TGTGCCAGCAGCTCATCCGGGTATCAGCCCCAGCATTTT. It codes for CASSSSGYQPQHF.

Points on this clonotype: This may be a read error: a much more frequent sequence differs by one nucleotide. The chain carries TRBV2 and TRBJ2-1, with 9 bases that match TRBD2. Trimming removed 2 bases from V and 5 bases from J; junction bases left unmatched: 10. CDR1 is SNHLY and CDR2 is FYNNEI in the germline V gene. The CDR3 has 17 residues. DNA of the CDR3: TGTGCCAGCAGTGAACGGTGGACTAGCGTGTTGAACAATGAGCAGTTCTTC. Amino acids: CASSERWTSVLNNEQFF. The complete variable domain, with remaining parts taken from reference TRBV2 and TRBJ2-1, reads EPEVTQTPSHQVTQMGQEVILRCVPISNHLYFYWYRQILGQKVEFLVSFYNNEISEKSEIFDDQFSVERPDGSNFTLKIRSTKLEDSAMYFCASSERWTSVLNNEQFFGPGTRLTVL.

The gene calls are TRBV19 and TRBJ2-2; maybe TRBD2 (6 bases). The V end was cut by 5 bases, the J end by 6 bases, with 19 bases between. The CDR3 spans 16 residues. Germline CDR1 is LNHDA and CDR2 is SQIVND (reference sequence). In DNA form, the CDR3 reads TGTGCCAGTAGTGCCCCCGGGGGTGCGAGGGCCGGGGAGCTGTTTTTT. Its translation: CASSAPGGARAGELFF. The full variable domain, completed using reference TRBV19 and TRBJ2-2, is DGGITQSPKYLFRKEGQNVTLSCEQNLNHDAMYWYRQDPGQGLRLIYYSQIVNDFQKGDIAEGYSVSREKKESFPLTVTSAQKNPTAFYLCASSAPGGARAGELFFGEGSRLTVL.

This clonotype was picked up many times. The rearrangement uses TRBV19 and TRBJ2-5, with D possibly matching TRBD2 (5 bases). The length of the CDR3 is 13 residues. Germline CDR1 reads LNHDA; CDR2 reads SQIVND (reference sequence). V was pared by 2 bases and J by 2 bases, with 6 bases between. CDR3 sequence reads: CASSISGQETQYF. CDR3 coding DNA: TGTGCCAGTAGTATAAGCGGTCAAGAGACCCAGTACTTC.

The V call is TRBV7-9, the J call TRBJ2-3, with 10 bases identical to TRBD2. The CDR3 extends over 16 amino acids. The trim removed 4 bases at V and 1 base at J, leaving 5 bases unmatched. CDR1 SEHNR and CDR2 FQNEAQ come from the germline V gene (reference sequence). The CDR3 here is CASSYKAGGRTDTQYF. CDR3 nucleotides: TGTGCCAGCAGCTACAAAGCGGGAGGGCGCACAGATACGCAGTATTTT.

This clonotype has at least ten counts. V gene TRBV20-1 combines with J gene TRBJ2-5, with TRBD2 matching 8 bases. The V gene end was trimmed by 1 base and the J gene end by 7 bases; junction bases not matched to a gene: 14. CDR3 size: 16 residues. Per the germline V gene, CDR1 is DFQATT and CDR2 is SNEGSKA (reference sequence). CDR3 in amino acids: CSARGAGGYGPGTQYF. The CDR3 DNA sequence: TGCAGTGCTAGAGGCGCGGGGGGCTATGGTCCCGGGACCCAGTACTTC.

This clonotype has at least ten counts. V is TRBV24-1 and J is TRBJ2-1; 8 positions match TRBD1. Germline CDR1 reads KGHDR; CDR2 reads SFDVKD. The CDR3 is 16 amino acids. The V gene end was trimmed by 8 bases and the J gene end by 4 bases; junction bases not matched to a gene: 12. The CDR3 spells CATMETGTGAYNEQFF. DNA of the CDR3: TGTGCCACCATGGAGACCGGGACAGGAGCTTACAATGAGCAGTTCTTC.

This clonotype showed up many times. The genes are TRBV7-2 and TRBJ2-2; D possibly corresponds to TRBD2 (6 bases). The CDR3 is 14 residues long. CDR1 SGHTA and CDR2 FQGNSA come from the germline V gene. Trimming took off 6 bases at V and 2 bases at J, with 10 bases between the two ends. The CDR3 loop is CASRGDFNTGELFF. The CDR3 DNA reads TGTGCCAGCAGGGGGGACTTTAACACCGGGGAGCTGTTTTTT.

Ten or more counts support this clonotype. The chain employs TRBV9 and TRBJ2-1, with 10 nucleotides matching TRBD2. The V gene's germline CDR1 is SGDLS and CDR2 YYNGEE. J lost 0 bases, V lost 7 bases, and 13 bases had no gene match. The CDR3 has 18 residues. CDR3 in amino acids: CASARASGGRSSYNEQFF. In DNA, the CDR3 is TGTGCCAGCGCGCGGGCTAGCGGGGGCCGGAGCTCCTACAATGAGCAGTTCTTC.

This rearrangement joins TRBV5-8 to TRBJ1-6; D is possibly TRBD1 (5 bases). The CDR3 length is 15 residues. Between the trimmed V and J ends, which lost 5 bases and 4 bases, there was a span of 13 bases. Germline CDR1 reads SGHTS; CDR2 reads YDEGEE. Here the CDR3 reads CASSLRALYNSPLHF. The CDR3 region has the DNA TGTGCCAGCAGTCTCAGGGCACTATATAATTCACCCCTCCACTTT.

Ten or more counts support this clonotype. The chain joins TRBV4-2 to TRBJ1-6; D not resolved. Germline V gene lookup returns CDR1 LGHNA and CDR2 YNFKEQ. The length of the CDR3 is 14 residues. V gave up 2 bases and J gave up 9 bases, with 11 bases separating them. CDR3 nucleotide sequence: TGTGCCAGCAGCCAACCTCAGGATTTTTCACCCCTCCACTTT. This gives the protein CASSQPQDFSPLHF.

This clonotype appeared many times. The chain employs TRBV11-1 and TRBJ2-1; 12 nucleotides agree with TRBD2. J was trimmed by 8 bases and V by 0 bases; bases with no gene match: 2. The germline V gene has CDR1 SGHAT and CDR2 FQDESV (reference sequence). This CDR3 contains 15 residues. The CDR3 protein is CASSLARLAGDEQFF. As DNA, the CDR3 is TGTGCCAGCAGCTTAGCGCGACTAGCGGGAGATGAGCAGTTCTTC. The entire variable domain, with the rest obtained from reference TRBV11-1 and TRBJ2-1, is as follows: EAEVAQSPRYKITEKSQAVAFWCDPISGHATLYWYRQILGQGPELLVQFQDESVVDDSQLPKDRFSAERLKGVDSTLKIQPAELGDSAMYLCASSLARLAGDEQFFGPGTRLTVL.

This clonotype was counted many times. The chain is built from TRBV7-9 and TRBJ2-7, with D maybe TRBD1 (5 bases). This CDR3 has 16 residues. CDR1 is SEHNR and CDR2 is FQNEAQ in the germline V gene (reference sequence). V dropped 5 bases and J dropped 0 bases, with 17 bases sitting between them. CDR3 in amino acids: CASSPPTGRSSYEQYF. The CDR3 nucleotides read TGTGCCAGCAGCCCCCCCACAGGCCGTAGCTCCTACGAGCAGTACTTC.

This clonotype was observed many times. The chain carries TRBV14 and TRBJ2-7, with D unresolved. The CDR3 runs to 12 residues. V was cut by 1 base and J by 3 bases, with 4 bases left in between. In germline, CDR1 is SGHDN, CDR2 FVKESK. CDR3 residues: CASSQVLYEQYF. CDR3 nucleotides: TGTGCCAGCAGCCAAGTCCTCTACGAGCAGTACTTC.

This clonotype was recorded at least ten times. This chain connects TRBV4-3 to TRBJ2-5; TRBD1 matches 8 bases. V lost 4 bases and J lost 3; bases outside the gene matches: 4. CDR3 length equals 14 residues. Germline V gene sequence: CDR1 LGHNA, CDR2 YSLEER. The DNA of the CDR3 is TGCGCCAGCAGCCTGGACAGGGCGGAAGAGACCCAGTACTTC. This translates into CASSLDRAEETQYF.

This clonotype was counted ten times or more. This sequence joins TRBV20-1 and TRBJ2-3; 10 nucleotides align to TRBD2. V lost 2 bases to trimming and J lost 2 bases; unmatched junction nucleotides: 4. CDR1 and CDR2 from the germline V gene are DFQATT and SNEGSKA (reference sequence). The CDR3 consists of 15 residues. CDR3 sequence: CSARPLAGHTDTQYF. DNA of the CDR3: TGCAGTGCTAGACCACTAGCGGGACACACAGATACGCAGTATTTT.

This clonotype was recorded many times. The chain recombines TRBV12-3 or TRBV12-4 with TRBJ2-5, with D possibly being TRBD1 or TRBD2 (5 bases each). This CDR3 comprises 14 residues. Deletions cut 6 bases from V and 5 bases from J, with 16 bases between. CDR3 in amino acids: CASSGDPTGETQYF. For the CDR3, the DNA is TGTGCCAGCAGCGGGGACCCAACTGGGGAGACCCAGTACTTC.

This clonotype was observed at least ten times. CDR3: CASSQDFGNWYGYTF. The CDR3, as DNA: TGCGCCAGCAGCCAAGATTTCGGGAATTGGTATGGCTACACCTTC. This sequence joins TRBV4-3 and TRBJ1-2; no firm D call. The CDR3 runs to 15 residues. V gave up 0 bases and J gave up 5 bases, with 13 bases separating them. Germline CDR1 reads LGHNA; CDR2 reads YSLEER.

This clonotype occurred many times. The chain carries TRBV5-5 and TRBJ2-7; tentatively, D is TRBD1 (5 bases). The germline V gene encodes CDR1 SGHKS and CDR2 YYEKEE (reference sequence). The V gene lost 0 bases and the J gene lost 3 bases, with 16 bases spanning the gap. This CDR3 has 16 amino acids. CDR3 DNA: TGTGCCAGCAGCTTGGCCCTTACCTCAGGGTTCTACGAGCAGTACTTC. Its translation is CASSLALTSGFYEQYF.

There are many counts of this clonotype. The chain employs TRBV5-6 and TRBJ1-2; D possibly corresponds to TRBD1 (6 bases). This CDR3 comprises 14 residues. Germline-derived CDR1 and CDR2 are SGHDT and YYEEEE. Trimming stripped 6 bases from V and 4 bases from J, with 16 bases between. The CDR3 nucleotides read TGTGCCAGCACCCCCCCCGGACAGTGCTATGGCTACACCTTC. This codes for CASTPPGQCYGYTF.

This clonotype turned up a few times. The rearrangement uses TRBV7-6 and TRBJ1-1; possibly TRBD1 for D (6 bases). The CDR3 covers 15 residues. V shed 5 bases and J shed 4 bases, with 17 bases lying between them. Germline assignment: CDR1 SGHVS and CDR2 FNYEAQ. The CDR3 protein is CASSPLAGAITEAFF. Written as DNA, the CDR3 is TGTGCCAGCAGCCCCCTTGCAGGGGCGATCACTGAAGCTTTCTTT.

The chain links TRBV6-2 or TRBV6-3 to TRBJ2-7, with a possible D match to TRBD1 (6 bases). CDR1 is MNHEY and CDR2 is SVGEGT in the germline V gene. CDR3 size: 12 residues. V lost 11 bases, J lost 2 bases, and 13 bases lay in between. The CDR3 coding sequence is TGTGCCTGCGAAGGACAGACCTACGAGCAGTACTTC. Its translation: CACEGQTYEQYF.

This clonotype was seen a few times. The gene calls are TRBV20-1 and TRBJ2-5; a possible D gene is TRBD1 (6 bases). The V and J ends lost 0 bases and 7 bases respectively, with 15 bases between them. Germline V CDR1 and CDR2: DFQATT, SNEGSKA (reference sequence). This CDR3 has 14 amino acids. The CDR3, as DNA: TGCAGTGCTAGAGATAATACAGGGCGAGGGACCCAGTACTTC. This sequence encodes CSARDNTGRGTQYF.

This clonotype was recorded many times. The chain combines TRBV6-5 with TRBJ2-3; 13 bases agree with TRBD2. This CDR3 has 17 amino acids. V was pared by 7 bases and J by 0 bases, with 7 bases of the junction left unmatched. Germline V gives CDR1 MNHEY, CDR2 SVGAGI. CDR3 DNA sequence: TGTGCCAGCACTAGACTAGCGGGGGGCCCTAGCACAGATACGCAGTATTTT. It codes for CASTRLAGGPSTDTQYF.